The sequence of this T cell receptor beta chain was determined in a study of T cell clonotyping in hematopoietic cell transplantation. Study findings and constraints: Pathologically expanded recipient clonotypes increased progressively from day 30 to day 180 as diversity fell.

Assay: immunoSEQ multiplex PCR; the TCRdb copy retains only in-frame clones and omits some. In the table there are more than 3,000 clones, approximately 79% of which are singletons. Remarks on this clone: The antigen is undetermined.

The CDR3 covers 13 residues. Germline CDR1 and CDR2: GTSNPN and SVGIG (reference sequence). With 4 bases removed from V and 8 bases from J, the gap between germline ends came to 14 bases. This TCR came from a female patient aged 50 to 60 who had an allogeneic stem cell transplant from an unrelated donor, so the T cells may come from the graft donor. Some clones in this sample may be carry-over from other donors' samples. Sequenced here: peripheral blood mononuclear cells, sampled at the time of graft-versus-host disease after allogeneic stem cell transplant. This rearrangement joins TRBV30 to TRBJ1-4; perhaps TRBD1 as D (5 bases). The CDR3 region has the DNA TGTGCCTGGACCAAACCCCGGGGGGAAAAACTGTTTTTT. Translating it yields CAWTKPRGEKLFF.